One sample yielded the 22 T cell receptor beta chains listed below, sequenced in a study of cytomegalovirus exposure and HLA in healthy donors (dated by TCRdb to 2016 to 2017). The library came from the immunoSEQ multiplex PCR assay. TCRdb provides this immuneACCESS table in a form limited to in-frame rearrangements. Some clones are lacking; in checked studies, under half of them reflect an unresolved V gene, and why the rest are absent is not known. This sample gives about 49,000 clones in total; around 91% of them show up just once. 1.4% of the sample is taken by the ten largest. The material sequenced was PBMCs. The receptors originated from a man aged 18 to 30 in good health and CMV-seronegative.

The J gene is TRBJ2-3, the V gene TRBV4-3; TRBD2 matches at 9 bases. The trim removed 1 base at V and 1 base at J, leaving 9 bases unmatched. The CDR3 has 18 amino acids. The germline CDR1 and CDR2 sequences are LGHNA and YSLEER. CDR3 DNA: TGCGCCAGCAGCCAAGGGCTAGCGGGATCCATGCGCACAGATACGCAGTATTTT. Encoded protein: CASSQGLAGSMRTDTQYF.

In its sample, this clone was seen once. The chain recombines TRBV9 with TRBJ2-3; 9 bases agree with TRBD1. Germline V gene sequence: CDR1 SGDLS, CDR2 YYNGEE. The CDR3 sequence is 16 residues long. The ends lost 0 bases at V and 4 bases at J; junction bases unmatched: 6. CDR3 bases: TGTGCCAGCAGCGTAGGTGGACAGGGGAGGGCAGATACGCAGTATTTT. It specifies CASSVGGQGRADTQYF.

CDR3 in amino acids: CASRTGLASSYNEQFF. The CDR3 DNA sequence: TGCGCCAGCAGAACTGGACTAGCGAGCTCCTACAATGAGCAGTTCTTC. V is TRBV4-1 and J is TRBJ2-1, with TRBD2 identical over 9 bases. CDR3 length: 16 residues. J was trimmed by 0 bases and V by 6 bases; bases with no gene match: 6. Per the germline V gene, CDR1 is MGHRA and CDR2 is YSYEKL.

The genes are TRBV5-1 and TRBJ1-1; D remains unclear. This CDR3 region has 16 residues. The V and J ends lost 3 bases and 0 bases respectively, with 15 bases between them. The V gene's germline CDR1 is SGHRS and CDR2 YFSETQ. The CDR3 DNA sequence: TGCGCCAGCAGCTCAGCTGGCCCGGGAGTGAACACTGAAGCTTTCTTT. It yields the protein CASSSAGPGVNTEAFF.

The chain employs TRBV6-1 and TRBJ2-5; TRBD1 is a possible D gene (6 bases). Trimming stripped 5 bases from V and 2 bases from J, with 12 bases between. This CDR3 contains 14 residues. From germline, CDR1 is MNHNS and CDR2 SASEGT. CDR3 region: CASSIDRSQETQYF. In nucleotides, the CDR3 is TGTGCCAGCAGTATAGACAGGAGTCAAGAGACCCAGTACTTC.

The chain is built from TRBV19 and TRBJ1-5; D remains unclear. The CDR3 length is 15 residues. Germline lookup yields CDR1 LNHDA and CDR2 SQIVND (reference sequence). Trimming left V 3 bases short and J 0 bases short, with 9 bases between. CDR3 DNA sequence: TGTGCCAGTAGTATCGGTCAGGTTAGCAATCAGCCCCAGCATTTT. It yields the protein CASSIGQVSNQPQHF.

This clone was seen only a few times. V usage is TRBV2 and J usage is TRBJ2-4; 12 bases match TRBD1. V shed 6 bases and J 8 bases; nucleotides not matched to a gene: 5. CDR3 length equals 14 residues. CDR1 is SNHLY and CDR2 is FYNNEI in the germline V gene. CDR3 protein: CASSAGTGGDIQYF. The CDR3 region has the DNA TGTGCCAGCAGCGCCGGGACAGGGGGCGACATTCAGTACTTC.

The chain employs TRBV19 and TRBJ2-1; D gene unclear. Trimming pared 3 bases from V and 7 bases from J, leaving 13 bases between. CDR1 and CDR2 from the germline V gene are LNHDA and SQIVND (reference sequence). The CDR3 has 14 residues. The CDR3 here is CASSIGGAANEQFF. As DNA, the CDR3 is TGTGCCAGTAGTATCGGCGGCGCGGCAAATGAGCAGTTCTTC.

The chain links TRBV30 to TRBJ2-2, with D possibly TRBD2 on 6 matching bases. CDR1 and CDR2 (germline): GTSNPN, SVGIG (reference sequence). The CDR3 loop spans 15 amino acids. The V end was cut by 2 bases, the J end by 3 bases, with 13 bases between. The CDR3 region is CAWSTPGVDTGELFF. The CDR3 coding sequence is TGTGCCTGGAGTACTCCGGGGGTGGACACCGGGGAGCTGTTTTTT.

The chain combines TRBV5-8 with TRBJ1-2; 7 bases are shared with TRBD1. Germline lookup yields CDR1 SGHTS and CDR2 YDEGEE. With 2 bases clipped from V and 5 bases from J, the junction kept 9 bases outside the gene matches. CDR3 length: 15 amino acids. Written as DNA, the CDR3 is TGTGCCAGCAGCTTAGTTACAGGGGAGGCGTATGGCTACACCTTC. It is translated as CASSLVTGEAYGYTF.

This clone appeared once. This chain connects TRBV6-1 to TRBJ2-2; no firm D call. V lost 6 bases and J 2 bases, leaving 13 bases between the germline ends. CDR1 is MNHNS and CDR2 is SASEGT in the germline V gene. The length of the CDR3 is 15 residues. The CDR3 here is CASRAETSNTGELFF. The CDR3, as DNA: TGTGCCAGCAGGGCCGAGACATCCAACACCGGGGAGCTGTTTTTT.

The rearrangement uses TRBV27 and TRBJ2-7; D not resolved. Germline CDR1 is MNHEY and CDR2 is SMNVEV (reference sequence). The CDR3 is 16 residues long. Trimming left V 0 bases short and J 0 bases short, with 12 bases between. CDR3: CASSLSRSVSSYEQYF. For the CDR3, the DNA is TGTGCCAGCAGTTTATCGCGGTCGGTTAGCTCCTACGAGCAGTACTTC.

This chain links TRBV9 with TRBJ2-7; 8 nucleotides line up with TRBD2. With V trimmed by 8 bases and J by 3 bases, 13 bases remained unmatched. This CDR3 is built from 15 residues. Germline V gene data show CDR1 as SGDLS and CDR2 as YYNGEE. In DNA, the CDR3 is TGTGCCAGTTTCCCTAGCGGGCTCCCGGGCTACGAGCAGTACTTC. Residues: CASFPSGLPGYEQYF.

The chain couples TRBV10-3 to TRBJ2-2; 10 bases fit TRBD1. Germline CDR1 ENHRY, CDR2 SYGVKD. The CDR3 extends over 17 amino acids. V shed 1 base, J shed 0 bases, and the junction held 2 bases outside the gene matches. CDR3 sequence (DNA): TGTGCCATCAGTGAGTTCGGACAGGGGGCGAACACCGGGGAGCTGTTTTTT. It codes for CAISEFGQGANTGELFF.

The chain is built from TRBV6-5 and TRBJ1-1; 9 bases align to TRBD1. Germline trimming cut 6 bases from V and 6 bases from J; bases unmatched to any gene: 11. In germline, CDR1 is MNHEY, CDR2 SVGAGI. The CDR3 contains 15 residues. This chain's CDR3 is CASRPQGQGVSEAFF. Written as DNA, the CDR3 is TGTGCCAGCAGGCCACAGGGACAGGGCGTCTCTGAAGCTTTCTTT.

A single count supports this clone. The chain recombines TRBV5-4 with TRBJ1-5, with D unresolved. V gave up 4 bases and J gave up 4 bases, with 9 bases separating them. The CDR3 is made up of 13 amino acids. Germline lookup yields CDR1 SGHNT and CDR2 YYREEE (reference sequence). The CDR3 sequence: CASSQEGNQPQHF. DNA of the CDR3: TGTGCCAGCAGCCAAGAGGGAAATCAGCCCCAGCATTTT.

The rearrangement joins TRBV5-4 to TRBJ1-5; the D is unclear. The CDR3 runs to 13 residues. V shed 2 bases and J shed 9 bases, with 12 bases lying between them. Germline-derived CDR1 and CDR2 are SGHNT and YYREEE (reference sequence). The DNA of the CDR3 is TGTGCCAGCAGCTTAGGTGAGGAGGGGCCCCAGCATTTT. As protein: CASSLGEEGPQHF.

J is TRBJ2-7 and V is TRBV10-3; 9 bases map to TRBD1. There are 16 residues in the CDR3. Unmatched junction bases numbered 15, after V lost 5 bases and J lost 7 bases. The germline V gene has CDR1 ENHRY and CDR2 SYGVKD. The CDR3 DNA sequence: TGTGCCATCAGTCCCTCCGTGCGGGACAGGGCCTGGGAGCAGTACTTC. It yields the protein CAISPSVRDRAWEQYF.

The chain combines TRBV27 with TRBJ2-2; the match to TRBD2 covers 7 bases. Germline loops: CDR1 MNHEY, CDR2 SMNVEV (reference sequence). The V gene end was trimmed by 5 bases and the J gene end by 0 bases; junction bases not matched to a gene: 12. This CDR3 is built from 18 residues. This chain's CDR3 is CASSPSVLAEANTGELFF. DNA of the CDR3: TGTGCCAGCAGTCCCTCCGTGCTAGCGGAGGCGAACACCGGGGAGCTGTTTTTT.

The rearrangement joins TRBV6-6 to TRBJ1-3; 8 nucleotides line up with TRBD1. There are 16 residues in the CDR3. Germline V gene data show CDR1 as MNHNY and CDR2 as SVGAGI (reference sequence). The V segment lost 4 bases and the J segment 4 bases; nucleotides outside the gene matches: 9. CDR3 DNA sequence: TGTGCCAGCAGTTCAGGCAGGGGGCGGGGGGGAAACACCATATATTTT. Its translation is CASSSGRGRGGNTIYF.

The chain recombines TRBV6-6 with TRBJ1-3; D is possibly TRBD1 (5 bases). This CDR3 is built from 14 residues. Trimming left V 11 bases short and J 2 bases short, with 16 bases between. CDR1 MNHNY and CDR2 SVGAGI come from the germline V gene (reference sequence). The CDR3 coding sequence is TGTGCCGCCCGTCGGGGGGGGGCTGGAAACACCATATATTTT. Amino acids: CAARRGGAGNTIYF.

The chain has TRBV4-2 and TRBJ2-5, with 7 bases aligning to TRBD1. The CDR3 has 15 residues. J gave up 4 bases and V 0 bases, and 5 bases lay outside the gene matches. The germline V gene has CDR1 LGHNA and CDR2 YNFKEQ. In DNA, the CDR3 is TGTGCCAGCAGCCAAGATAAGGGGGCGGGAGAGACCCAGTACTTC. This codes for CASSQDKGAGETQYF.